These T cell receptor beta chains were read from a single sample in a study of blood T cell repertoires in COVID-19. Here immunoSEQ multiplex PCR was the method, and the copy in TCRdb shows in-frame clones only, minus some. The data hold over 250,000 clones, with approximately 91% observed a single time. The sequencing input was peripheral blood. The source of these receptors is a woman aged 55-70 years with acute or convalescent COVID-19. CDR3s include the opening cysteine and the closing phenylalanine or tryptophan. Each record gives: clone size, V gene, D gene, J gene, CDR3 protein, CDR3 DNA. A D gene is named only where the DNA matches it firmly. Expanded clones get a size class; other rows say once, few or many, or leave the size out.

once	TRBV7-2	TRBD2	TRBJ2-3	CASSLGWGGASTDTQYF	TGTGCCAGCAGCTTAGGGTGGGGAGGGGCATCGACAGATACGCAGTATTTT
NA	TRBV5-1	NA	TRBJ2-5	CASSVEETQYF	TGCGCCAGCAGCGTAGAAGAGACCCAGTACTTC
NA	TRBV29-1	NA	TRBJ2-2	CSVGKGERTGELFF	TGCAGCGTTGGTAAGGGGGAGAGAACCGGGGAGCTGTTTTTT
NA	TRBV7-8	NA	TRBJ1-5	CASSLASRLSNQPQHF	TGTGCCAGCAGCTTAGCGTCTCGTCTTAGCAATCAGCCCCAGCATTTT
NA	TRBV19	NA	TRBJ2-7	CASSISPGWEQYF	TGTGCCAGTAGTATATCCCCCGGTTGGGAGCAGTACTTC
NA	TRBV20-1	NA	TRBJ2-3	CSAVRDSYFF	TGCAGTGCAGTCCGGGACTCATACTTTTTT
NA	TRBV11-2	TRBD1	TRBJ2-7	CASSPGTGRYEQYF	TGTGCCAGCAGCCCCGGGACAGGGAGGTACGAGCAGTACTTC
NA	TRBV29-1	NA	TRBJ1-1	CSVEADRPRTRAEAFF	TGCAGCGTTGAAGCTGACAGGCCGCGAACCAGGGCTGAAGCTTTCTTT
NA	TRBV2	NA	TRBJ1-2	CASSEAPAGYGYTF	TGTGCCAGCAGTGAGGCCCCAGCGGGGTATGGCTACACCTTC
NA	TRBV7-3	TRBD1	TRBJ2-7	CASSPSTGGYEQYF	TGTGCCAGCAGCCCCTCGACAGGGGGCTACGAGCAGTACTTC
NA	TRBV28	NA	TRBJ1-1	CASSPPVGGQAEAFF	TGTGCCAGCAGTCCCCCGGTGGGGGGGCAGGCTGAAGCTTTCTTT
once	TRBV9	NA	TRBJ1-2	CASSGGGYTF	TGTGCCAGCAGCGGAGGGGGCTACACCTTC
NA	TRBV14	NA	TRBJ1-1	CASSQRGSTEAFF	TGTGCCAGCAGCCAGCGGGGATCCACTGAAGCTTTCTTT
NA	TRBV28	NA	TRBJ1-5	CASSSRGTLRNQPQHF	TGTGCCAGCAGTTCTCGGGGAACTTTGCGCAATCAGCCCCAGCATTTT
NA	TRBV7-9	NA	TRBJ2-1	CASSLDGGSYNEQFF	TGTGCCAGCAGCTTAGACGGGGGTTCCTACAATGAGCAGTTCTTC
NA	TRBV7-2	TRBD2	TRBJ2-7	CASSRGGGSSLSGEQYF	TGTGCCAGCAGCCGCGGGGGGGGGAGCTCTTTGTCGGGCGAGCAGTACTTC
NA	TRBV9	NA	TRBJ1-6	CASSVSVKYNSPLHF	TGTGCCAGCAGCGTTTCGGTAAAGTATAATTCACCCCTCCACTTT
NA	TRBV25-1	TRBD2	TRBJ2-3	CASSTGTSALRSADTQYF	TGTGCCAGCAGCACCGGGACTAGCGCTCTAAGAAGCGCAGATACGCAGTATTTT
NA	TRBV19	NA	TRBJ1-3	CASGATATGNTIYF	TGTGCCAGTGGAGCGACAGCTACTGGAAACACCATATATTTT
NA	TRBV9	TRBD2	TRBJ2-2	CASSVALAGSPNTGELFF	TGTGCCAGCAGCGTAGCACTAGCGGGGTCCCCGAACACCGGGGAGCTGTTTTTT
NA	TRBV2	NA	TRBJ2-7	CASSQYYEQYF	TGTGCCAGCTCACAGTACTACGAGCAGTACTTC
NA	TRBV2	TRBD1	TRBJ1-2	CASTEGTGRYGYTF	TGTGCCAGCACTGAGGGGACAGGGCGCTATGGCTACACCTTC
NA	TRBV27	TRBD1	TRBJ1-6	CASSLGQGHSPLHF	TGTGCCAGCAGTTTGGGACAGGGGCATTCACCCCTCCACTTT
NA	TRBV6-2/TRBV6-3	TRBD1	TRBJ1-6	CASTPTGVSPLHF	TGTGCCAGCACCCCGACAGGGGTTTCACCCCTCCACTTT
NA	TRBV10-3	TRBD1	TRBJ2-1	CAISGATGRGEQFF	TGTGCCATCAGTGGGGCGACAGGGCGAGGTGAGCAGTTCTTC
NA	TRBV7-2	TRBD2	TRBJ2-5	CASILLREVETQYF	TGTGCCAGCATCCTGCTACGGGAGGTGGAGACCCAGTACTTC
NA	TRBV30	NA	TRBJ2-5	CAWSVRQVSETQYF	TGTGCCTGGAGTGTACGGCAGGTTTCAGAGACCCAGTACTTC
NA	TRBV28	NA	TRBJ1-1	CASSWRVNTEAFF	TGTGCCAGCAGCTGGAGAGTGAACACTGAAGCTTTCTTT
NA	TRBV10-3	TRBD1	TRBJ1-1	CAIKGQAMNTEAFF	TGTGCCATCAAGGGACAGGCCATGAACACTGAAGCTTTCTTT
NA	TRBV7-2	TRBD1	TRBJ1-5	CASSLATGSNQPQHF	TGTGCCAGCAGCTTAGCGACAGGGAGCAATCAGCCCCAGCATTTT
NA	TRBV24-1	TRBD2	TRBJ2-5	CATSDPAGGKETQYF	TGTGCCACCAGTGACCCAGCGGGGGGAAAAGAGACCCAGTACTTC
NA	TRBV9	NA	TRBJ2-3	CASSVDSQGITDTQYF	TGTGCCAGCAGCGTCGATTCTCAGGGAATCACAGATACGCAGTATTTT
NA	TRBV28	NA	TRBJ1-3	CASIQGGSGNTIYF	TGTGCCAGCATCCAAGGGGGATCTGGAAACACCATATATTTT
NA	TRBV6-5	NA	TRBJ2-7	CASSDIHYEQYF	TGTGCCAGCAGCGACATTCACTACGAGCAGTACTTC
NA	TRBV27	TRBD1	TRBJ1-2	CASSPGQGYGGYTF	TGTGCCAGCAGTCCCGGACAGGGGTACGGTGGCTACACCTTC
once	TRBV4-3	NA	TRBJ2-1	CASSQDPAGDYNEQFF	TGCGCCAGCAGCCAAGATCCGGCAGGGGACTACAATGAGCAGTTCTTC
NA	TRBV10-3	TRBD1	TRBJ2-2	CAISVDRVGPGELFF	TGTGCCATCAGTGTTGACAGGGTGGGGCCCGGGGAGCTGTTTTTT
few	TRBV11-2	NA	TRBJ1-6	CASSPGQTYNSPLHF	TGTGCCAGCAGCCCAGGACAGACCTATAATTCACCCCTCCACTTT
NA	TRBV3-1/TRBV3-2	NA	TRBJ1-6	CASSHHGTYNSPLHF	TGTGCCAGCAGCCACCACGGGACCTATAATTCACCCCTCCACTTT
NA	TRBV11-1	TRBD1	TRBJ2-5	CASSPRGQGETQYF	TGTGCCAGCAGCCCCAGGGGGCAAGGAGAGACCCAGTACTTC
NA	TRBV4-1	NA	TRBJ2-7	CASSQEIRGLSYEQYF	TGCGCCAGCAGCCAAGAGATACGGGGACTCTCCTACGAGCAGTACTTC
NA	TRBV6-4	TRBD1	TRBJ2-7	CASSQDRGISEQYF	TGTGCCAGCAGCCAGGACAGGGGAATAAGCGAGCAGTACTTC
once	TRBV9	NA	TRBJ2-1	CASSVGGNVNEQFF	TGTGCCAGCAGCGTAGGCGGGAACGTCAATGAGCAGTTCTTC
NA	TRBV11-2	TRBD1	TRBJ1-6	CASSMGTGKADNSPLHF	TGTGCCAGCAGCATGGGGACAGGGAAGGCGGATAATTCACCCCTCCACTTT
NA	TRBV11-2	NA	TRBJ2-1	CASSYTRVEQFF	TGTGCCAGCAGCTACACTAGGGTGGAGCAGTTCTTC
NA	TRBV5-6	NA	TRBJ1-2	CASSLWGPSLRGYTF	TGTGCCAGCAGCTTGTGGGGCCCGAGTTTGCGGGGCTACACCTTC
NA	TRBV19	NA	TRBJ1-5	CASTYTGLNQPQHF	TGTGCCAGTACATACACAGGCCTCAATCAGCCCCAGCATTTT